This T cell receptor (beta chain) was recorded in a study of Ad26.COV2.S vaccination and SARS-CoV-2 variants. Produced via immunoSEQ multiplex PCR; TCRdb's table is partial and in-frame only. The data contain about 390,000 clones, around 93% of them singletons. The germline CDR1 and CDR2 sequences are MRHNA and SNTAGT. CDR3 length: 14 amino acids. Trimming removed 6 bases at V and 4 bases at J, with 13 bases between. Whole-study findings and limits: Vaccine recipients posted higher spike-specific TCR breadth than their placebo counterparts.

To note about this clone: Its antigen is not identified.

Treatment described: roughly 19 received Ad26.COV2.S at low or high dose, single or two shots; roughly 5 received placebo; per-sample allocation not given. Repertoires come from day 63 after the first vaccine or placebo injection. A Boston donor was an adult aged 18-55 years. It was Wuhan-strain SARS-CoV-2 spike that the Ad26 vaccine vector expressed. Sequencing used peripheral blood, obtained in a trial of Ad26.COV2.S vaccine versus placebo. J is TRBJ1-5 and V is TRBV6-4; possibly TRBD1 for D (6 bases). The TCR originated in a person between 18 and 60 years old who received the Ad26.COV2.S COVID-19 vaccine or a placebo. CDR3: CASSQKGGNQPQHF. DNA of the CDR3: TGTGCCAGCAGCCAAAAGGGGGGGAATCAGCCCCAGCATTTT.